This is a list of T cell receptor beta chains from one sample in a study of radiotherapy plus CTLA-4 blockade in lung cancer. TCRdb keeps only in-frame clones here, not all; method: immunoSEQ multiplex PCR. The repertoire has about 120,000 clones, over 65% of them found once; the top ten carry about 3.3%. The specimen was peripheral blood, collected from a patient treated with radiotherapy plus ipilimumab. These receptors all stem from a human donor with non-small cell lung cancer that progressed on radiotherapy plus ipilimumab. Some clones in this sample may be carry-over from other donors' samples. Both conserved end residues are part of each CDR3. Each record gives: J gene, D gene, clone size, V gene, CDR3 protein, CDR3 DNA. A D gene is named only where the DNA matches it firmly. Some rows have no size entry. The others give once, few or many, or a class for an expanded clone.

TRBJ2-1	TRBD1	.	TRBV6-5	CASSTGQGRYEQFF	TGTGCCAGCAGCACGGGACAGGGCCGGTATGAGCAGTTCTTC
TRBJ2-3	TRBD1	.	TRBV12-5	CASVSNRGHTDTQYF	TGTGCTAGTGTTTCAAACAGGGGCCACACAGATACGCAGTATTTT
TRBJ2-5	.	.	TRBV27	CASSSLQETQYF	TGTGCCAGCAGTTCTCTCCAAGAGACCCAGTACTTC
TRBJ1-5	.	.	TRBV7-3	CASSLRADQPQHF	TGTGCCAGCAGCTTACGGGCTGATCAGCCCCAGCATTTT
TRBJ1-4	.	.	TRBV5-1	CASSLVGAGEKLFF	TGCGCCAGCAGCTTGGTAGGGGCGGGGGAAAAACTGTTTTTT
TRBJ2-7	.	.	TRBV27	CASTLTGRGGEQYF	TGTGCCAGCACTCTAACTGGTCGGGGAGGTGAGCAGTACTTC
TRBJ1-1	.	.	TRBV5-5	CASSLEWGTEAFF	TGTGCCAGCAGCTTGGAATGGGGAACTGAAGCTTTCTTT
TRBJ1-4	TRBD1	.	TRBV4-1	CASSPHLDRRLNEKLFF	TGCGCCAGCAGCCCACACCTGGACAGGCGATTGAATGAAAAACTGTTTTTT
TRBJ1-1	.	.	TRBV6-1	CASTGMNTEAFF	TGTGCCAGCACGGGCATGAACACTGAAGCTTTCTTT
TRBJ1-5	TRBD1	.	TRBV4-2	CASSQKQGEDQPQHF	TGTGCCAGCAGCCAGAAACAGGGGGAGGATCAGCCCCAGCATTTT
TRBJ1-5	.	many	TRBV7-3	CASSPGAGQPQHF	TGTGCCAGCAGCCCAGGGGCGGGACAGCCCCAGCATTTT
TRBJ1-3	.	medium-sized	TRBV6-1	CASIGGKGNTIYF	TGTGCCAGCATTGGAGGCAAAGGAAACACCATATATTTT
TRBJ1-2	TRBD1	.	TRBV6-4	CASSGAYGQVLYGYTF	TGTGCCAGCAGTGGTGCTTATGGACAGGTTTTATATGGCTACACCTTC
TRBJ2-1	.	.	TRBV5-1	CASSLVGFSSYNEQFF	TGCGCCAGCAGCTTAGTGGGCTTTAGCTCCTACAATGAGCAGTTCTTC
TRBJ2-2	.	.	TRBV14	CASSLRVGGELFF	TGTGCCAGCAGCCTGAGGGTGGGCGGGGAGCTGTTTTTT
TRBJ2-5	.	.	TRBV7-9	CASSLVEETQYF	TGTGCCAGCAGCTTAGTGGAGGAGACCCAGTACTTC
TRBJ1-1	TRBD1	.	TRBV25-1	CASSADRARRYTEAFF	TGTGCCAGCAGTGCGGACAGGGCCCGGAGGTACACTGAAGCTTTCTTT
TRBJ1-4	TRBD1	.	TRBV2	CASRLTGGEEKLFF	TGTGCCAGCAGATTGACAGGGGGAGAAGAAAAACTGTTTTTT
TRBJ1-1	TRBD1	.	TRBV10-3	CAIKGQEPNTEAFF	TGTGCCATCAAAGGACAGGAACCCAACACTGAAGCTTTCTTT
TRBJ1-6	.	.	TRBV23-1	CASSQSGKVNSPLHF	TGCGCCAGCAGTCAATCGGGAAAGGTTAATTCACCCCTCCACTTT
TRBJ1-1	.	.	TRBV5-4	CASSSWGGRYTEAFF	TGTGCCAGCAGCTCTTGGGGGGGTCGGTACACTGAAGCTTTCTTT
TRBJ2-3	.	.	TRBV18	CASSPTTSRDTQYF	TGTGCCAGCTCACCGACCACTTCTCGAGATACGCAGTATTTT